This T cell receptor (beta chain) is from a study of blood T cell repertoires in COVID-19. Study-level background: Both acute and convalescent COVID-19 samples were obtained from the United States, Italy and Spain.

TCRdb keeps only in-frame clones here, not all; method: immunoSEQ multiplex PCR. The top ten clones hold 0.95% to 1% of a sample with 250,000 to 300,000 clones, 88% of them seen once. CDR1 and CDR2 (germline): SGHAT, FQNNGV. V shed 5 bases and J 4 bases; nucleotides not matched to a gene: 10. This CDR3 has 16 residues. This clone has a single count. The sequenced material came from peripheral blood. The rearrangement uses TRBV11-2 and TRBJ1-1, with 10 bases lining up with TRBD1. The clonotype was recovered from a woman in her forties who had recovered from COVID-19. The DNA for the CDR3 is TGTGCCAGCAGCACCCGACAGGGGGCGGGGGCCACTGAAGCTTTCTTT. Translation: CASSTRQGAGATEAFF. Full variable domain (outside the CDR3, taken from reference TRBV11-2 and TRBJ1-1): EAGVAQSPRYKIIEKRQSVAFWCNPISGHATLYWYQQILGQGPKLLIQFQNNGVVDDSQLPKDRFSAERLKGVDSTLKIQPAKLEDSAVYLCASSTRQGAGATEAFFGQGTRLTVV.